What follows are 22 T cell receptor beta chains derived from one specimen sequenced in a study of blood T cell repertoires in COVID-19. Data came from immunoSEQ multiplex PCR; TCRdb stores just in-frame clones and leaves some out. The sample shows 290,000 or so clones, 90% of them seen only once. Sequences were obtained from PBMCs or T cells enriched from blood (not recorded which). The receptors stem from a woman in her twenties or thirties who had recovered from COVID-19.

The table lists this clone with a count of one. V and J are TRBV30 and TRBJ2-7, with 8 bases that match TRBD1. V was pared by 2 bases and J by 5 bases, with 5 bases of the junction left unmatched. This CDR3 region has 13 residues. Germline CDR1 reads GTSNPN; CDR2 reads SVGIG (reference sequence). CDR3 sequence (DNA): TGTGCCTGGAGTACGAGACAGGGGCACGAGCAGTACTTC. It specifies CAWSTRQGHEQYF.

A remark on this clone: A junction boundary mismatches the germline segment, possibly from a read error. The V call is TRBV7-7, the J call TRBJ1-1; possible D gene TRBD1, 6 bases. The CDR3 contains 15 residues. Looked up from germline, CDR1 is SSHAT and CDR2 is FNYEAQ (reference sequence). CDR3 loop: CASSPLQGSKTEAFF. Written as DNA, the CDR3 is TGTGCTAGCAGCCCGTTACAGGGTAGTAAAACTGAAGCTTTCTTT.

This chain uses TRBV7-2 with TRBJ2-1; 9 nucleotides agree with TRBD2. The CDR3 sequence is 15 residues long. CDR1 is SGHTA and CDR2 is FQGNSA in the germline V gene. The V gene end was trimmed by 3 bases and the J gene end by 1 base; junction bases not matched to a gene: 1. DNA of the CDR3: TGTGCCAGCAGCTTCCTAGCGGGATCCTACAATGAGCAGTTCTTC. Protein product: CASSFLAGSYNEQFF.

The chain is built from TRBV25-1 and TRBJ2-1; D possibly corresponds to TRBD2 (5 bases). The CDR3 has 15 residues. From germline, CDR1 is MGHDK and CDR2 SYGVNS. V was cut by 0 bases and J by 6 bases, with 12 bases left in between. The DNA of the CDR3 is TGTGCCAGCAGTGAATACTTAGAAGGAGGCAATGAGCAGTTCTTC. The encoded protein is CASSEYLEGGNEQFF.

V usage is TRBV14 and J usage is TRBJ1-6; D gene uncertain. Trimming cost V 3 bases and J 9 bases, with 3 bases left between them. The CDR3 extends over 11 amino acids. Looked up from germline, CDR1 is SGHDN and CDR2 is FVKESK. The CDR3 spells CASSQSSPLHF. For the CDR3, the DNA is TGTGCCAGCAGCCAGAGTTCACCCCTCCACTTT.

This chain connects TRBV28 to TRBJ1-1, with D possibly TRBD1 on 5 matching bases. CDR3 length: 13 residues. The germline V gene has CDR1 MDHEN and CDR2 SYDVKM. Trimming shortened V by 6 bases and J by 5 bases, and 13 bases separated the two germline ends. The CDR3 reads CASRPRGVTEAFF. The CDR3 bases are TGTGCCAGCAGGCCACGGGGGGTAACTGAAGCTTTCTTT.

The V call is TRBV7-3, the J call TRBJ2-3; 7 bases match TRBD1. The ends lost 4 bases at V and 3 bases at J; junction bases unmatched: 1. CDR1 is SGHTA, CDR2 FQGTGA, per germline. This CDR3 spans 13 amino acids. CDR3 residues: CASSSGQTDTQYF. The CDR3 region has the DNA TGTGCCAGCAGCTCGGGACAGACAGATACGCAGTATTTT.

This chain's CDR3 is CASSTAFDRGDYGYTF. The DNA of the CDR3 is TGTGCCAGTAGTACCGCTTTCGACAGGGGCGACTATGGCTACACCTTC. The V call is TRBV19, the J call TRBJ1-2; TRBD1 matches 8 bases. The germline CDR1 and CDR2 sequences are LNHDA and SQIVND (reference sequence). The CDR3 is 16 residues long. V dropped 4 bases and J dropped 3; count of bases not matched to a gene: 10.

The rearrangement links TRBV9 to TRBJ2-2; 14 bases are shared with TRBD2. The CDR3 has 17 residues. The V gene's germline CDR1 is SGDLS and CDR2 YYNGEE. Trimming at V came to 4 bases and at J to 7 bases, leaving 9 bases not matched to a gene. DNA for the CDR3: TGTGCCAGCAGCTCGGGACTAGCGGGAGTAAGGGACGGGGAGCTGTTTTTT. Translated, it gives CASSSGLAGVRDGELFF.

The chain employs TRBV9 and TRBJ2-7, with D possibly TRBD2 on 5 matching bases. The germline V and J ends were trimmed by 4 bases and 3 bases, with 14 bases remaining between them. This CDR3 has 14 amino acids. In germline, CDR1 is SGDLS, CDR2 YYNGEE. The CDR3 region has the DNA TGTGCCAGCAGCCCCGAGGGTCGGAGCTACGAGCAGTACTTC. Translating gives CASSPEGRSYEQYF.

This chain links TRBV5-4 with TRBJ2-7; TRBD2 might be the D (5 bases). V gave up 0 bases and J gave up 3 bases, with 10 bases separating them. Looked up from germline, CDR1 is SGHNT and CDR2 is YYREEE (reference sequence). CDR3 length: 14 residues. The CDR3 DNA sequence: TGTGCCAGCAGCTTGGGGACTGGGAACTACGAGCAGTACTTC. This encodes CASSLGTGNYEQYF.

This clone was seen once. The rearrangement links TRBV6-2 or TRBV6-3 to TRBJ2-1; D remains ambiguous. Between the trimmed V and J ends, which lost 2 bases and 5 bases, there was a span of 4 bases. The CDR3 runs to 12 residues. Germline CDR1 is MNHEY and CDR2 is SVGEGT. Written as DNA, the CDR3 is TGTGCCAGCAGTTACCCGGACAATGAGCAGTTCTTC. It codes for CASSYPDNEQFF.

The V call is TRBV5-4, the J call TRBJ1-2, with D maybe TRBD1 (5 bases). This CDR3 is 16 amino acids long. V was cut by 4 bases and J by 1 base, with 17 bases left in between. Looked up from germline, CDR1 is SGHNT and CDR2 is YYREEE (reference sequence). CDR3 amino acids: CASSRGATRGNYGYTF. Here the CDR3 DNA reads TGTGCCAGCAGCCGCGGGGCCACACGGGGTAACTATGGCTACACCTTC.

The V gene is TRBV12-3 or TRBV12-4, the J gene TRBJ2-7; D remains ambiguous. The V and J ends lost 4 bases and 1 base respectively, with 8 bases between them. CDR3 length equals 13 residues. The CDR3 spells CASSSVLSYEQYF. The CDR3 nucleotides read TGTGCCAGCAGTTCGGTTCTTTCCTACGAGCAGTACTTC.

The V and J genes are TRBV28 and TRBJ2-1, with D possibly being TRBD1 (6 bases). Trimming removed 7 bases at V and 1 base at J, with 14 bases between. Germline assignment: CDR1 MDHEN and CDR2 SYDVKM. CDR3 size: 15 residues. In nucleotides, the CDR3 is TGTGCCAGCACCTCCGGGACATCGTCCTACAATGAGCAGTTCTTC. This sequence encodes CASTSGTSSYNEQFF.

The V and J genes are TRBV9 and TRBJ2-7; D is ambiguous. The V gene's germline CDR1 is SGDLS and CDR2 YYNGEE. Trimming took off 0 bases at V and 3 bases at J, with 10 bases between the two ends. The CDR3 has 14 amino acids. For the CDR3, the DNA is TGTGCCAGCAGCGTAGACCAGATAAACTACGAGCAGTACTTC. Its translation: CASSVDQINYEQYF. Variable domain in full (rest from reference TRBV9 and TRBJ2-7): DSGVTQTPKHLITATGQRVTLRCSPRSGDLSVYWYQQSLDQGLQFLIQYYNGEERAKGNILERFSAQQFPDLHSELNLSSLELGDSALYFCASSVDQINYEQYFGPGTRLTVT.

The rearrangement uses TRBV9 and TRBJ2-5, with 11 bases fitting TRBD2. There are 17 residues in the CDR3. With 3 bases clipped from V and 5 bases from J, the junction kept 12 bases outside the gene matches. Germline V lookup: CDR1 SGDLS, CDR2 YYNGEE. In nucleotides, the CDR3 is TGTGCCAGCAGCGCCCCTCCGGGACTAGCGGATTCCGAGACCCAGTACTTC. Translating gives CASSAPPGLADSETQYF.

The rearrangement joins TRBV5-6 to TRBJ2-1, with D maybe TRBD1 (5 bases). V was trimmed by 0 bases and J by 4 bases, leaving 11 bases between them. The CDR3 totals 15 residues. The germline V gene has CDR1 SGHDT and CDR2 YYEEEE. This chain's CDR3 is CASSLARVWYNEQFF. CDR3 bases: TGTGCCAGCAGCTTGGCCAGGGTATGGTACAATGAGCAGTTCTTC.

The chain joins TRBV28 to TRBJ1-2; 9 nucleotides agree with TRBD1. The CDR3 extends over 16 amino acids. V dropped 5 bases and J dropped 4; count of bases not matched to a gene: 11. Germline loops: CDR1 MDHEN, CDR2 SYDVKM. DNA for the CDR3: TGTGCCAGCAGTCCTCCGGGACAGGGTAAAAGCTATGGCTACACCTTC. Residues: CASSPPGQGKSYGYTF.

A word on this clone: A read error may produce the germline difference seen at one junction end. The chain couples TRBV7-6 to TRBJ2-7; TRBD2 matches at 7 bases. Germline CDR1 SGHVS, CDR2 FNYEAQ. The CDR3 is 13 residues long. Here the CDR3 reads CTSSSGLPYEQYF. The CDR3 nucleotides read TGTACCAGCAGCTCGGGACTACCCTACGAGCAGTACTTC.

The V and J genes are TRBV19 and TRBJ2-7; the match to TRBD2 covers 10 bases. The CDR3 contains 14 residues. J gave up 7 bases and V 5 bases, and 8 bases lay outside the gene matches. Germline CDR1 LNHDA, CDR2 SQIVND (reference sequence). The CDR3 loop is CASSPSGRAREQYF. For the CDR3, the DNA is TGTGCCAGTAGTCCGAGCGGGAGGGCACGTGAGCAGTACTTC.

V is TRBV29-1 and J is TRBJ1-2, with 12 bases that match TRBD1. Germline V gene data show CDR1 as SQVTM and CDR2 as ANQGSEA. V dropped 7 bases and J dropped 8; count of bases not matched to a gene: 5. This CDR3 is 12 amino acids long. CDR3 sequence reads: CSAGDRGLGYTF. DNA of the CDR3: TGCAGCGCCGGGGACAGGGGGCTCGGCTACACCTTC.